This T cell receptor beta chain was documented in a study of control samples from healthy donors and cancer patients. After removal of 7 bases from V and 2 bases from J, the junction contained 9 bases not matched to a gene. Germline values: CDR1 SQVTM, CDR2 ANQGSEA. This CDR3 region has 14 residues. Produced via immunoSEQ multiplex PCR; TCRdb's table is partial and in-frame only. The sample includes roughly 120,000 clones, about 93% of them seen just once. This clone showed up just once. The V and J genes are TRBV29-1 and TRBJ2-3; 7 bases agree with TRBD1. This clonotype was obtained from a man aged 45-65 years with head and neck cancer. What was sequenced was PBMCs. CDR3 DNA: TGCAGCGCCATGACAGGGATCACCACAGATACGCAGTATTTT. This gives the protein CSAMTGITTDTQYF.